This T cell receptor beta chain was identified in a study of T cells in Graves' hyperthyroidism and ophthalmopathy. RNA transcripts provided the source from which TCR beta CDR3 regions were amplified. Using the HTBI primer set, a first-round RT-PCR was run on the TCR CDR3. TCRdb reprocessed the multiplex PCR reads with MiXCR, giving one entry per CDR3 protein. The table has approximately 400,000 distinct CDR3 sequences, around 16% seen once; the top ten hold around an eighth. PBMCs stemmed from 10 ml fresh peripheral blood. This clonotype showed up many times. Germline V lookup: CDR1 SNHLY, CDR2 FYNNEI. After removal of 1 base from V and 9 bases from J, the junction contained 2 bases not matched to a gene. The CDR3 consists of 13 residues.

The chain recombines TRBV2 with TRBJ2-1; 8 bases are a match to TRBD2. The TCR comes from a woman aged 18-29 years with Graves' hyperthyroidism. Sequencing was carried out using blood. The CDR3 spells CASSEDLAGEQFF. The CDR3 DNA reads as TGTGCCAGCAGTGAAGATCTAGCGGGTGAGCAGTTCTTC.